Below are 23 T cell receptor beta chains sequenced from a single sample in a study of T cells in Graves' hyperthyroidism and ophthalmopathy. Amplified TCR beta CDR3 regions came from RNA transcripts. An initial round of RT-PCR targeting the TCR CDR3 relied on the HTBI primer set. From the multiplex PCR reads, TCRdb called clonotypes with MiXCR, one entry per CDR3 protein. The sample consists of some 720,000 distinct CDR3 sequences, less than 20% of them appearing once. Sequencing used blood. The receptors were gathered from a man aged 18 to 29 with Graves' hyperthyroidism.

This clonotype was found many times. The chain joins TRBV28 to TRBJ2-7, with a weak D call TRBD1 (6 bases). The CDR3 length is 14 residues. Between the trimmed V and J ends, which lost 5 bases and 0 bases, there was a span of 11 bases. The germline V gene encodes CDR1 MDHEN and CDR2 SYDVKM. This chain's CDR3 is CASSRDTGSYEQYF. CDR3 sequence (DNA): TGTGCCAGCAGTAGGGACACCGGCTCCTACGAGCAGTACTTC.

This clonotype has just a few counts. This chain connects TRBV10-3 to TRBJ2-7; the D is unclear. The CDR3 runs 13 residues. Trimming took 4 bases from V and 6 from J, leaving 13 bases between them. From germline, CDR1 is ENHRY and CDR2 SYGVKD. Written as DNA, the CDR3 is TGTGCCATCAGTGGATCTGTGGACGTCGAGCAGTACTTC. It specifies CAISGSVDVEQYF.

This clonotype has ten or more counts. The CDR3 protein is CASRAGGNEQFF. Here the CDR3 DNA reads TGTGCCAGCAGGGCCGGGGGGAATGAGCAGTTCTTC. The J gene is TRBJ2-1, the V gene TRBV11-1; 7 bases agree with TRBD2. The CDR3 covers 12 residues. V lost 6 bases to trimming and J lost 7 bases; unmatched junction nucleotides: 3. The V gene's germline CDR1 is SGHAT and CDR2 FQDESV (reference sequence). The whole variable domain, filled in from reference TRBV11-1 and TRBJ2-1, reads EAEVAQSPRYKITEKSQAVAFWCDPISGHATLYWYRQILGQGPELLVQFQDESVVDDSQLPKDRFSAERLKGVDSTLKIQPAELGDSAMYLCASRAGGNEQFFGPGTRLTVL.

The chain uses TRBV7-9 and TRBJ2-7; TRBD1 matches 11 bases. Germline V gives CDR1 SEHNR, CDR2 FQNEAQ (reference sequence). Trimming removed 4 bases from V and 7 bases from J; junction bases left unmatched: 3. This CDR3 is built from 13 residues. CDR3 sequence reads: CASSWGTGGEQYF. CDR3 DNA sequence: TGTGCCAGCAGCTGGGGGACAGGGGGGGAGCAGTACTTC.

The genes are TRBV28 and TRBJ2-1, with D possibly TRBD2 on 5 matching bases. The germline V and J ends were trimmed by 3 bases and 4 bases, with 13 bases remaining between them. The CDR3 length is 15 residues. CDR1 and CDR2 (germline): MDHEN, SYDVKM. For the CDR3, the DNA is TGTGCCAGCAGTTTGGAGGCGAATTTTTACAATGAGCAGTTCTTC. It is translated as CASSLEANFYNEQFF.

With respect to this clonotype: Given a much more abundant clone one base away, this may be a read error. This sequence joins TRBV20-1 and TRBJ2-5, with a tentative D call TRBD2 (5 bases). The J call may not be correct, given that the DNA end is closer to TRBJ2-1. This CDR3 comprises 14 residues. Germline CDR1 DFQATT, CDR2 SNEGSKA (reference sequence). Here the CDR3 reads CSARGRRGSETQFF. In nucleotides, the CDR3 is TGCAGTGCTAGAGGTAGACGGGGATCAGAGACCCAGTTCTTC.

J is TRBJ1-1 and V is TRBV29-1; D not resolved. The CDR3 loop spans 14 amino acids. V shed 6 bases and J shed 1 base, with 15 bases lying between them. Germline loops: CDR1 SQVTM, CDR2 ANQGSEA. In DNA form, the CDR3 reads TGCAGCGTCGCCACCTATTTTAGGAACACTGAAGCTTTCTTT. Its translation is CSVATYFRNTEAFF.

The chain employs TRBV29-1 and TRBJ2-6, with 9 bases lining up with TRBD1. V dropped 0 bases and J dropped 0; count of bases not matched to a gene: 6. Germline-derived CDR1 and CDR2 are SQVTM and ANQGSEA. The CDR3 has 18 residues. Here the CDR3 reads CSVEDLGTGSSGANVLTF. The CDR3 DNA sequence: TGCAGCGTTGAAGATTTAGGGACAGGGTCCTCTGGGGCCAACGTCCTGACTTTC.

V usage is TRBV7-9 and J usage is TRBJ1-4; D unresolved. The CDR3 sequence is 17 residues long. The germline gives CDR1 SEHNR, CDR2 FQNEAQ (reference sequence). V lost 1 base to trimming and J lost 0 bases, with 12 bases between them. The CDR3 nucleotides are TGTGCCAGCAGCTTAGGGCACGGTTCGTCAACTAATGAAAAACTGTTTTTT. Encoded protein: CASSLGHGSSTNEKLFF. The entire variable domain, with the rest obtained from reference TRBV7-9 and TRBJ1-4, is as follows: DTGVSQNPRHKITKRGQNVTFRCDPISEHNRLYWYRQTLGQGPEFLTYFQNEAQLEKSRLLSDRFSAERPKGSFSTLEIQRTEQGDSAMYLCASSLGHGSSTNEKLFFGSGTQLSVL.

This clonotype was seen a handful of times. At one end the junction does not follow the germline gene, possibly because of a read error. This chain links TRBV28 with TRBJ2-1; D may be TRBD1 or TRBD2 (5 bases each). This CDR3 comprises 16 residues. Germline assignment: CDR1 MDHEN and CDR2 SYDVKM. Here the CDR3 DNA reads TGTGCCAGCAGTTCGACGGGGCTCCCTTCCGGCGATGAGCAGTCCTTC. Its translation is CASSSTGLPSGDEQSF.

The chain joins TRBV11-2 to TRBJ1-1; 7 nucleotides agree with TRBD1. Trimming at V came to 5 bases and at J to 6 bases, leaving 9 bases not matched to a gene. The CDR3 extends over 14 amino acids. Looked up from germline, CDR1 is SGHAT and CDR2 is FQNNGV. The CDR3 sequence: CASSRRQGSAEAFF. As DNA, the CDR3 is TGTGCCAGCAGCCGCCGACAGGGATCCGCTGAAGCTTTCTTT. Using reference TRBV11-2 and TRBJ1-1 for the parts outside the CDR3, the full variable domain is EAGVAQSPRYKIIEKRQSVAFWCNPISGHATLYWYQQILGQGPKLLIQFQNNGVVDDSQLPKDRFSAERLKGVDSTLKIQPAKLEDSAVYLCASSRRQGSAEAFFGQGTRLTVV.

The chain joins TRBV27 to TRBJ2-7; 7 bases align to TRBD2. CDR1 MNHEY and CDR2 SMNVEV come from the germline V gene (reference sequence). CDR3 length: 15 amino acids. V shed 2 bases, J shed 3 bases, and the junction held 7 bases outside the gene matches. The CDR3 loop reads CASSLVGGSRYEQYF. The CDR3 nucleotides are TGTGCCAGCAGTTTAGTTGGCGGGAGCCGCTACGAGCAGTACTTC.

A note on this clonotype: The junction does not match germline at one end; this may be a read error. The V and J genes are TRBV15 and TRBJ2-7; 7 nucleotides align to TRBD1. This CDR3 has 14 residues. In germline, CDR1 is LNHNV, CDR2 YYDKDF (reference sequence). Here the CDR3 reads CATSGARGFYEQHF. CDR3 sequence (DNA): TGTGCCACCAGCGGCGCCAGGGGGTTCTACGAGCAGCACTTC.

This clonotype was seen many times. CDR3 in amino acids: CASSLKGRYEQFF. The CDR3 DNA reads as TGTGCCAGCAGTTTAAAGGGTCGGTATGAGCAGTTCTTC. The V gene is TRBV12-3 or TRBV12-4, the J gene TRBJ2-1; no clear D gene. This CDR3 comprises 13 residues. The germline V and J ends were trimmed by 2 bases and 8 bases, with 10 bases remaining between them.

The sample holds many counts of this clonotype. The chain links TRBV7-2 to TRBJ2-7; 7 nucleotides line up with TRBD2. CDR1 and CDR2 (germline): SGHTA, FQGNSA. Trimming cost V 5 bases and J 0 bases; bases outside gene matches: 4. CDR3 length equals 14 residues. In DNA form, the CDR3 reads TGTGCCAGCAGCGGTGGGGGGGACTCCTACGAGCAGTACTTC. Translating it yields CASSGGGDSYEQYF.

Remarks on this clonotype: Sequence at one end of the junction differs from germline and may be a read error. This rearrangement joins TRBV2 to TRBJ2-5, with TRBD2 matching 8 bases. This CDR3 is built from 14 residues. The germline CDR1 and CDR2 sequences are SNHLY and FYNNEI. The CDR3 nucleotides are TGTGCCAGCAGCGCCACTAGCGGCCAAGAGACCCAGTGCTTC. Its translation is CASSATSGQETQCF. The entire variable domain, with the rest obtained from reference TRBV2 and TRBJ2-5, is as follows: EPEVTQTPSHQVTQMGQEVILRCVPISNHLYFYWYRQILGQKVEFLVSFYNNEISEKSEIFDDQFSVERPDGSNFTLKIRSTKLEDSAMYFCASSATSGQETQCFGPGTRLLVL.

This sequence joins TRBV24-1 and TRBJ2-7; 9 bases match TRBD2. There are 15 residues in the CDR3. Germline CDR1 KGHDR, CDR2 SFDVKD. V shed 4 bases and J 7 bases; nucleotides not matched to a gene: 10. CDR3 residues: CATSERIAGVKEQYF. The CDR3 DNA sequence: TGTGCCACCAGTGAGCGGATAGCGGGAGTAAAGGAGCAGTACTTC.

This clonotype was picked up a small number of times. This chain uses TRBV5-1 with TRBJ2-3, with no clear D. This CDR3 comprises 14 residues. The germline CDR1 and CDR2 sequences are SGHRS and YFSETQ. V gave up 4 bases and J gave up 8 bases, with 17 bases separating them. This CDR3 reads CASSLDPTRSTQYF. DNA of the CDR3: TGCGCCAGCAGCCTGGACCCTACCAGAAGTACGCAGTATTTT.

The sample holds a few counts of this clonotype. The V call is TRBV20-1, the J call TRBJ2-3; 7 nucleotides align to TRBD1. V was pared by 6 bases and J by 5 bases, with 11 bases of the junction left unmatched. Germline V gene lookup returns CDR1 DFQATT and CDR2 SNEGSKA (reference sequence). CDR3 size: 14 residues. In DNA form, the CDR3 reads TGCAGTGCCTGGCCCCGGACAGGTTTAGATACGCAGTATTTT. It codes for CSAWPRTGLDTQYF.

The table lists this clonotype with many counts. The chain employs TRBV20-1 and TRBJ2-7; 9 bases match TRBD1. The length of the CDR3 is 15 residues. V shed 0 bases, J shed 5 bases, and the junction held 8 bases outside the gene matches. From germline, CDR1 is DFQATT and CDR2 SNEGSKA (reference sequence). CDR3 in amino acids: CSAREPRTGDNEQYF. The CDR3 DNA sequence: TGCAGTGCTAGAGAGCCGAGGACAGGGGACAACGAGCAGTACTTC.

CDR3 in amino acids: CSGGRETQYF. The CDR3 nucleotides are TGCAGCGGCGGGAGGGAGACCCAGTACTTC. This rearrangement joins TRBV29-1 to TRBJ2-5, with TRBD2 identical over 8 bases. CDR1 and CDR2 (germline): SQVTM, ANQGSEA. This CDR3 region has 10 residues. V lost 7 bases to trimming and J lost 5 bases; unmatched junction nucleotides: 0.

J is TRBJ2-1 and V is TRBV28, with a tentative D call TRBD2 (6 bases). Germline V gene lookup returns CDR1 MDHEN and CDR2 SYDVKM. The CDR3 contains 17 residues. V shed 6 bases and J shed 2 bases, with 20 bases lying between them. The CDR3 nucleotides are TGTGCCAGCAGCCCGACCTTTCCGGGAGATGCCTACAATGAGCAGTTCTTC. As protein: CASSPTFPGDAYNEQFF.

V usage is TRBV29-1 and J usage is TRBJ2-2; no definite D call. Trimming cost V 3 bases and J 8 bases, with 10 bases left between them. CDR3 length equals 12 residues. Germline CDR1 SQVTM, CDR2 ANQGSEA. The CDR3 nucleotides are TGCAGCGTTGAGCAGCCTGCTGGGGAGCTGTTTTTT. This sequence encodes CSVEQPAGELFF.